Sequencing of this TCR beta chain was carried out in a study of T cell responses to AZD1222 COVID-19 vaccine. Study results and limitations: Scientists sampled the repertoires only once the peak T cell response had passed. As reported, nearly half of all spike-specific TCRs target variant regions that are unmutated. Donor demographics were predominantly white British with a female majority; clonal diversity may be underestimated.

A note on this clone: Its cognate antigen is unknown.

The study pooled second doses at about 4 or about 12 weeks. CDR1 and CDR2 (germline): MNHEY, SVGAGI. This CDR3 has 14 residues. Trimming took 5 bases from V and 6 from J; bases not matched to a gene: 6. Method: immunoSEQ multiplex PCR; TCRdb's copy keeps in-frame clones and lacks some. The sample has more than 100,000 clones; roughly 90% are singletons. The sequences come from peripheral blood, collected 28 days after the second AZD1222 dose. This TCR was sampled from an adult who received the AZD1222 COVID-19 vaccine. J is TRBJ2-2 and V is TRBV6-5; 7 bases agree with TRBD1. The chain's CDR3 is CASSPRTGPGELFF. The CDR3 nucleotides read TGTGCCAGCAGTCCCCGGACAGGCCCCGGGGAGCTGTTTTTT.